This T cell receptor beta chain originates from a study of tissue T cells after allogeneic stem cell transplantation. The study's findings and limits: Which tissue TCRs were alloreactive or antigen-specific was not determined. Some clones might be persisting host cells.

V trimming: 0 bases; J trimming: 6 bases; junction bases outside the gene matches: 8. Germline CDR1 reads PRHDT; CDR2 reads FYEKMQ (reference sequence). The CDR3 contains 16 residues. The repertoire was sequenced with immunoSEQ multiplex PCR; TCRdb's copy has only in-frame clones and lacks some. The table records 10,000 or so clones, around 64% of them present only once. A note on this clone: Its antigen is still unknown.

The material sequenced was tissue from the ileum, taken at autopsy. The source is a woman aged 18 to 49 with breast cancer. This sequence joins TRBV13 and TRBJ2-7; 10 bases fit TRBD2. The CDR3 here is CASSLGLAGVLGEQYF. The CDR3 DNA follows: TGTGCCAGCAGCTTAGGGCTAGCGGGAGTTCTGGGCGAGCAGTACTTC.